Sequencing of this T cell receptor (beta chain) was carried out in a study of cytomegalovirus exposure and HLA in healthy donors. Findings and limits, study-wide: About 87% or about 30% of the time was how often most TCR beta V segments were productive, according to an earlier analysis. A later analysis found TCR association rates differed by HLA locus, highest for DRB1 and lowest for HLA-C. It was 164 TCR beta chains that were listed as cytomegalovirus-associated. By a later analysis, the bulk of CMV-associated TCR beta chains appeared HLA-restricted.

Regarding this clone: Its antigen remains unknown.

The PCR was carried out with 60 Vbeta primers and 13 Jbeta primers. Repertoires were generated with immunoSEQ multiplex PCR, while TCRdb's copy carries only in-frame clones and drops some. Recorded for this sample: about 160,000 clones. This CDR3 comprises 15 residues. V shed 3 bases and J 5 bases; nucleotides not matched to a gene: 8. Germline V lookup: CDR1 SGHRS, CDR2 YFSETQ. This receptor was taken from a woman in her sixties or seventies in good health and CMV-seronegative. The V call is TRBV5-1, the J call TRBJ1-1; 9 nucleotides match TRBD1. Material for sequencing was PBMCs. CDR3 bases: TGCGCCAGCAGCTCTCGGACAGGGGCGTCGACTGAAGCTTTCTTT. The encoded protein is CASSSRTGASTEAFF.